Here is one T cell receptor beta chain with its context. These data are taken from a study of T cell changes during pregnancy in multiple sclerosis. Sequencing used immunoSEQ multiplex PCR; TCRdb keeps in-frame clones, though not all of them. The data contain approximately 97,000 clones, approximately 90% of them singletons. Trimming removed 1 base from V and 5 bases from J, with 13 bases in between. The germline CDR1 and CDR2 sequences are SGHTA and FQGNSA. The CDR3 is made up of 15 amino acids. Sequencing used peripheral blood, obtained in the second trimester of pregnancy. The TCR sequence derives from a female donor in good health, enrolled as a control in a pregnancy study. The chain is built from TRBV7-2 and TRBJ2-3; maybe TRBD2 (6 bases). The CDR3 sequence is CASSLVRQGGDTQYF. As DNA, the CDR3 is TGTGCCAGCAGCTTAGTCCGGCAGGGAGGAGATACGCAGTATTTT. The variable domain in full, completed from reference TRBV7-2 and TRBJ2-3, reads GAGVSQSPSNKVTEKGKDVELRCDPISGHTALYWYRQSLGQGLEFLIYFQGNSAPDKSGLPSDRFSAERTGGSVSTLTIQRTQQEDSAVYLCASSLVRQGGDTQYFGPGTRLTVL.